This T cell receptor (beta chain) came from a study of shared clonotypes between healthy human individuals (dated by TCRdb to between 2020 and 2021). Regarding the complete study: A few men and a couple of women, aged 18 to 49 years, made up the cohort. Libraries were prepared and TCR repertoires were sequenced by different laboratories using diverse techniques, in order to increase sequencing depth and limit assay-specific biases. Between about 0.94 and 10 billion PBMCs per donor were obtained by leukapheresis. To estimate repertoire size and how much clonotype sharing occurs between individuals, the study deeply sequenced the blood TCR repertoires of roughly 5 healthy adults. Per donor, three plates each were used for CD4 naive and CD4 memory, two for CD8 naive, and one for CD8 memory.

Using the deep immunoSEQ assay, TCR CDR3 regions were amplified from genomic DNA by multiplex PCR. Genomic DNA extracted from each cell subset was distributed evenly over all wells of several immunoSEQ 96-well plates, and each plate served as one replicate. For sorted subsets, about 210 ng of genomic DNA, equivalent to roughly 30,000 T cell genomes, went into each replicate PCR. Purified libraries were measured with a Qubit 3.0 fluorometer, size-checked on a Bioanalyzer 2100, and measured again with the KAPA Library Quantification kit. Every immunoSEQ 96-well plate was sequenced on a separate single-read 150-cycle Illumina NextSeq 550 flow cell. Processing in the source paper ran as follows. The immunoSEQ output contained only junctional sequences without quality scores, so filtering could not match that applied to full-length reads. Sequences were annotated with PyIR, a Python wrapper for IgBLAST v1.9, and V/J genes and CDR3 were assigned using IMGT germline references. Any read was removed if the V/J assignment was weak (E-value above 1e-6), the CDR3 was missing, or the read contained stop codons, out-of-frame junctions, or ambiguous translated residues. V3J clonotypes were defined by identical inferred V gene, J gene, and CDR3 amino acid sequence. Percentage overlap between repertoires was calculated by dividing the number of shared unique clonotypes by the size of the smaller repertoire. Richness of each repertoire was evaluated using RTK rarefaction, the Chao1 estimator, and Recon v2.1 estimates of unobserved clonotypes. OLGA was used to compute generation probabilities for all TCRbeta clonotypes that the gDNA method yielded from a handful of donors. TCRdb took over this immuneACCESS table, retaining in-frame rearrangements with V and J assigned. Such tables are incomplete; in checked studies, under half of the missing clones stem from an unresolved V gene, and the remainder is unexplained. V, J and clone size derive from that table, while D and trimming were established from the DNA sequence. The sample table records about 2.3 million clones; around 92% of these occur just once. About 0.36% of the sample belongs to the ten largest clones.

Concerning this clone itself: The antigen it binds to is not known. Within one base of it there is no much larger clone, and no base qualities were kept.

What the authors observed across the whole study: Pairwise subsampling indicated that sequencing depth was expected to affect the degree of clonotype sharing among donors. Rarefaction of sorted-subset datasets indicated incomplete sequencing despite the large sequencing depth. Naive subsets generally had larger estimated clonotype richness than memory subsets. Compared with non-shared clonotypes, the clonotypes found in all four sorted-subset donors had higher generation probabilities. Sampling was restricted to blood, and TCR repertoires in tissue are likely to differ from TCR repertoires in blood. About 4.5% of naive CD4, 3.5% of naive CD8, about 2.4% of memory CD4, and about 0.4% of memory CD8 clonotypes were shared across several donors. Because the study included only a small number of donors, the genetic and exposure-history diversity represented was limited.

The donors were healthy, HIV-negative adults with no recently reported acute infections or vaccinations. Every donor was a Caucasian adult residing in Nashville, Tennessee, USA. Magnetic negative selection was used to enrich CD4+ T cells, after which naive cells were positively selected on CD45RA and the negative fraction became the memory subset. Blood was obtained by leukapheresis, after which PBMCs were separated by Ficoll-Histopaque density gradient centrifugation and cryopreserved in liquid nitrogen vapor phase. Analytical flow cytometry was used to check the purity and quantity of each magnetically sorted T cell population. Genomic DNA was isolated from every sorted fraction and measured by UV absorbance on a Nanodrop 2000c. There are 15 amino acids in the CDR3, from cysteine to phenylalanine inclusive. The retained sequence is limited to the CDR3, 45 bases, with the frame set at the first base. CDR1 SGHVS and CDR2 FQNEAQ are derived from the germline V gene. Between the V and J ends, shortened by 3 bases and 2 bases respectively, the junction contains 12 bases.

The sample was naive CD4+ T cells from PBMCs. In the paper's terms, the cell subset or site label means: CD45RA+ positively selected. The receptor comes from a man between 18 and 35 years old in good health. Some clones in this sample may be carry-over from other donors' samples. The V and J segments used are TRBV7-8 and TRBJ2-3; too little of a D gene remains to name it. This receptor has the CDR3 CASSFWAQVTDTQYF. The nucleotide sequence is given as TGTGCCAGCAGCTTTTGGGCCCAGGTCACAGATACGCAGTATTTT.